This T cell receptor (beta chain) is from a study of blood T cell repertoires in COVID-19. Study context: Samples of COVID-19 (acute and convalescent) were obtained from the United States, Italy and Spain. Sources were T cells, B-cell-depleted T cells, or PBMCs; the material itself was cDNA or gDNA.

Cohorts were assigned according to the clinical history that participants reported. The germline gives CDR1 SSHAT, CDR2 FNYEAQ (reference sequence). V was pared by 4 bases and J by 8 bases, with 10 bases of the junction left unmatched. The CDR3 covers 15 residues. Original analysis: The assay estimated nucleated cells by amplifying reference gene primers. Only in-frame clones appear in the TCRdb table, and some are missing; sequencing was by immunoSEQ multiplex PCR. V and J calls plus clone size are reproduced from that table; the DNA served to infer D and trimming. The sample includes around 200,000 clones, 89% of them seen just once.

Material: PBMCs or T cells enriched from blood (not recorded which). This TCR was sampled from a woman in her thirties or forties with acute COVID-19. The rearrangement links TRBV7-7 to TRBJ2-2; TRBD1 matches 7 bases. CDR3 sequence: CASSSSTGFEGELFF. In DNA form, the CDR3 reads TGTGCCAGCAGCTCCTCGACAGGGTTTGAGGGGGAGCTGTTTTTT.